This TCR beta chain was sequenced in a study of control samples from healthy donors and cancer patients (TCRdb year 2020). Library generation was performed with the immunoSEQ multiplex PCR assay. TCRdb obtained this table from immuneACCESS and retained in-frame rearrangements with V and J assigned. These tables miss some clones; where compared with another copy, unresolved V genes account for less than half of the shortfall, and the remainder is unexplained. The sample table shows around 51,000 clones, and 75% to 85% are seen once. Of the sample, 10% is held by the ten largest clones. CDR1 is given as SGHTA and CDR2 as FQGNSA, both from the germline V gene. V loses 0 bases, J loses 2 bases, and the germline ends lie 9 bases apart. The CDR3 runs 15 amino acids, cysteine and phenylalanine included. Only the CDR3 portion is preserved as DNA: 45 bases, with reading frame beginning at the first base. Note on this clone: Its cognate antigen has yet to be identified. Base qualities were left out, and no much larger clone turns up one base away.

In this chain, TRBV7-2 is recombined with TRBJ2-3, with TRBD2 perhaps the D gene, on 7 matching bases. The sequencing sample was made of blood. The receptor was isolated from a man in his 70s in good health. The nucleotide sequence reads TGTGCCAGCAGCTTAGCGGGGGGGCACACAGATACGCAGTATTTT. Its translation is CASSLAGGHTDTQYF.